This T cell receptor beta chain was documented in a study of shared clonotypes between healthy human individuals. The CD4+ fraction was divided into a CD45RA+ naive subset and a CD45RA-negative memory subset. Notes on the study in general: Estimated richness values were generally larger in naive subsets than in memory subsets. The naive CD4 repertoires of a few donors were compared, and approximately 5% of clonotypes were shared.

With regard to this clone: What it binds is not known.

Genomic DNA of every subset was divided equally among multiple immunoSEQ plates. Data came from immunoSEQ multiplex PCR; TCRdb stores just in-frame clones and leaves some out. The data show 2,500,000 or so clones, 90% to 95% seen once. V lost 5 bases and J 4 bases, leaving 14 bases between the germline ends. Germline lookup yields CDR1 GTSNPN and CDR2 SVGIG (reference sequence). This CDR3 is 13 amino acids long. J is TRBJ1-2 and V is TRBV30; no clear D gene. The receptor's source is a man aged 18 to 30 in good health. Sequenced material: naive CD4+ T cells sorted from blood. The subset: CD45RA+ positively selected. The CDR3 coding sequence is TGTGCCTGGGACCTTCGCCTTACCTATGGCTACACCTTC. Residues: CAWDLRLTYGYTF.